These T cell receptor beta chains were read from a single sample in a study of blood T cell repertoires in COVID-19. Sequencing used immunoSEQ multiplex PCR; TCRdb keeps in-frame clones, though not all of them. The data show around 100,000 clones, around 81% seen once. Sequences were obtained from peripheral blood. The receptors derive from a man over 45 with active or convalescent COVID-19. Both conserved end residues are part of each CDR3. The D gene is left open where the match is weak. The size of a clone is reported for some rows only, either as once, few or many, or as a class for expanded clones.

>.|TRBD1|TRBJ2-3|TRBV7-3
TGTGCCAGCAGCCCCGGACAGGGGATAGATACGCAGTATTTT
CASSPGQGIDTQYF
>once|.|TRBJ2-3|TRBV18
TGTGCCAGCTCTCGTGAGAACACAGATACGCAGTATTTT
CASSRENTDTQYF
>.|TRBD2|TRBJ2-1|TRBV11-2
TGTGCCAGCAGCTTAGGCGGGAGACTATATTACAATGAGCAGTTCTTC
CASSLGGRLYYNEQFF
>.|TRBD1|TRBJ1-1|TRBV19
TGTGCCAGTAGTATCCAGGGGGTCTCCACTGAAGCTTTCTTT
CASSIQGVSTEAFF
>.|TRBD1|TRBJ1-3|TRBV5-1
TGCGCCAGCAGCTTGGCCGGGGGACAGGGTGACACCATATATTTT
CASSLAGGQGDTIYF
>once|TRBD2|TRBJ2-1|TRBV4-1
TGCGCCAGCAGCCGCCTACTAGCGGAGGAGGACAATGAGCAGTTCTTC
CASSRLLAEEDNEQFF
>many|.|TRBJ1-1|TRBV18
TGTGCCAGCTCACCGACGGGGATGAACACTGAAGCTTTCTTT
CASSPTGMNTEAFF
>.|TRBD1|TRBJ1-2|TRBV25-1
TGTGCCAGCACCGAGACAGGGGGCGCGAGTGGCTACACCTTC
CASTETGGASGYTF
>.|.|TRBJ1-1|TRBV6-4
TGTGCCAGCAGTGACTCGCCGGGTGGAGGGGCTGAAGCTTTCTTT
CASSDSPGGGAEAFF
>.|TRBD2|TRBJ2-5|TRBV9
TGTGCCAGCAGCCTACGGCCGGGAGGGGAGACCCAGTACTTC
CASSLRPGGETQYF
>.|.|TRBJ2-7|TRBV7-3
TGTGCCAGCAGACCGGGGACTCCCCACTACGAGCAGTACTTC
CASRPGTPHYEQYF
>.|.|TRBJ2-5|TRBV7-9
TGTGCCAGCAGCTCCTCGGGGTCCCAAGAGACCCAGTACTTC
CASSSSGSQETQYF
>.|.|TRBJ2-3|TRBV19
TGTGCCAGTAGTATTGGGTGGGACATCACAGATACGCAGTATTTT
CASSIGWDITDTQYF
>.|TRBD1|TRBJ1-3|TRBV29-1
TGCAGCGTTGAAGATCCAGGGGGCATTGGAAACACCATATATTTT
CSVEDPGGIGNTIYF
>.|.|TRBJ2-5|TRBV18
TGTGCCAGCTCACCCTCGGGGGGCCAGACCCAGTACTTC
CASSPSGGQTQYF
>.|.|TRBJ2-1|TRBV10-1
TGCGCCAGCAGTGATCTAGAAGGCTACAATGAGCAGTTCTTC
CASSDLEGYNEQFF
>.|.|TRBJ2-3|TRBV3-1/TRBV3-2
TGTGCCAGCAGCGAACAAACCGGGATTAGAGGAGATACGCAGTATTTT
CASSEQTGIRGDTQYF
>many|.|TRBJ2-3|TRBV18
TGTGCCAGCTCCCCAGAGCGAGGGAGCACAGATACGCAGTATTTT
CASSPERGSTDTQYF
>.|.|TRBJ2-5|TRBV7-2
TGTGCCAGCAGCTCCGGGGGAGGAACTGGACCCCAAGAGACCCAGTACTTC
CASSSGGGTGPQETQYF
>.|.|TRBJ1-1|TRBV29-1
TGCAGCTCGGAATTGGGACAGAACACTGAAGCTTTCTTT
CSSELGQNTEAFF
>.|.|TRBJ2-3|TRBV9
TGTGCCAGCAGCCCCTCCAGACAGAGCACAGATACGCAGTATTTT
CASSPSRQSTDTQYF
>.|TRBD1|TRBJ1-3|TRBV19
TGTGCCAGTGAAAGGGGGGACAGGGCCGGAAACACCATATATTTT
CASERGDRAGNTIYF
>.|.|TRBJ2-5|TRBV5-1
TGCGCCAGCTATCCACAGCCAGGGGAAGAAGAGACCCAGTACTTC
CASYPQPGEEETQYF
>.|TRBD2|TRBJ2-2|TRBV9
TGTGCCAGCAGCGTCACTAGCGGGTCCGGGGAGCTGTTTTTT
CASSVTSGSGELFF
>.|TRBD1|TRBJ2-7|TRBV5-1
TGCGCCAGCAGCATAACCGGACAGGGCCAGGGAGACGAGCAGTACTTC
CASSITGQGQGDEQYF
>.|TRBD1|TRBJ2-5|TRBV29-1
TGCAGCGTTGATACCGGGACAGAACAAGAGACCCAGTACTTC
CSVDTGTEQETQYF
>.|.|TRBJ2-5|TRBV5-6
TGTGCCAGCAGCTTTTTCAGCGGGCAAGAGACCCAGTACTTC
CASSFFSGQETQYF
>.|TRBD1|TRBJ2-2|TRBV19
TGTGCCAGTAACGACAGGGGAACGAACACCGGGGAGCTGTTTTTT
CASNDRGTNTGELFF
>.|TRBD1|TRBJ2-3|TRBV11-2
TGTGCCAGCAGCTTTTCCGGGACAGGAACAGATACGCAGTATTTT
CASSFSGTGTDTQYF
>.|.|TRBJ2-1|TRBV3-1/TRBV3-2
TGTGCCAGCAGCCAAGTTGTAGATGAGCAGTTCTTC
CASSQVVDEQFF
>.|.|TRBJ1-2|TRBV7-9
TGTGCCAGCAGCCAAGCCGGGGAAGGCTACACCTTC
CASSQAGEGYTF
>once|.|TRBJ1-4|TRBV30
TGTGCCTGGAGTGTTCTGGCAGCGAAGGAAAAACTGTTTTTT
CAWSVLAAKEKLFF
>.|TRBD1|TRBJ1-5|TRBV2
TGTGCCAGCAGTACCGGACAGGCCGGCAATCAGCCCCAGCATTTT
CASSTGQAGNQPQHF
>.|.|TRBJ1-4|TRBV10-3
TGTGCCATCAGTGAGCGGGGGGACGGGACTAATGAAAAACTGTTTTTT
CAISERGDGTNEKLFF
>once|.|TRBJ2-5|TRBV28
TGTGCCGGCCAAAGGGGCAACCAAGAGACCCAGTACTTC
CAGQRGNQETQYF
>once|TRBD1|TRBJ2-2|TRBV5-6
TGTGCCAGCAGCTTCCTCCAAACAGGGGCCGGGGAGCTGTTTTTT
CASSFLQTGAGELFF
>.|.|TRBJ2-1|TRBV7-2
TGTGCCAGCAGCTCCCACCATTTAGATGAGCAGTTCTTC
CASSSHHLDEQFF
>.|.|TRBJ2-3|TRBV11-3
TGTGCCAGCAGCCAAGCCGAATATACTAGCACAGATACGCAGTATTTT
CASSQAEYTSTDTQYF
>.|.|TRBJ2-5|TRBV11-3
TGTGCCAGCAGCCCAGATTCAGGCCAAGAGACCCAGTACTTC
CASSPDSGQETQYF
>.|.|TRBJ1-3|TRBV2
TGTGCCAGCAGTGCGGTAACTGGAAACACCATATATTTT
CASSAVTGNTIYF
>.|.|TRBJ1-2|TRBV19
TGTGCCAGTAGCTCCAATATGCGGTTCTATGGCTACACCTTC
CASSSNMRFYGYTF
>few|.|TRBJ1-5|TRBV24-1
TGTGCCACCAGTGATAACAGGGAGTCGAATCAGCCCCAGCATTTT
CATSDNRESNQPQHF
>.|TRBD1|TRBJ2-3|TRBV6-5
TGTGCCAGCAGACTGGGACAGGGCACAGATACGCAGTATTTT
CASRLGQGTDTQYF
>once|TRBD2|TRBJ2-1|TRBV7-9
TGTGCCAGCACGAAAGGGACTAGCGGTTACAATGAGCAGTTCTTC
CASTKGTSGYNEQFF
>few|.|TRBJ1-5|TRBV6-6
TGTGCCAGCAGTCGACAGCCAGGAAATAGCAATCAGCCCCAGCATTTT
CASSRQPGNSNQPQHF
>.|.|TRBJ1-2|TRBV4-1
TGCGCCAGCAGCCAAGAGGTTGGAGTACAGGGCGGCTACACCTTC
CASSQEVGVQGGYTF
>.|TRBD2|TRBJ2-5|TRBV7-9
TGTGCCAGCAGCTTAGGAGCTAGCGGGAGTGGGTCAGAGACCCAGTACTTC
CASSLGASGSGSETQYF
>.|.|TRBJ2-3|TRBV10-1
TGCGCCAGCGGACAGTTCACAGATACGCAGTATTTT
CASGQFTDTQYF
>.|.|TRBJ2-2|TRBV7-7
TGTGCTAGCAGCTTAGTTGGAGGGACGAACACCGGGGAGCTGTTTTTT
CASSLVGGTNTGELFF
>.|TRBD1|TRBJ1-3|TRBV6-5
TGTGCCAGCAGTTACTCTTCCAGGGGGAACACCATATATTTT
CASSYSSRGNTIYF
>once|.|TRBJ2-1|TRBV21-1
TGTGCCAGCAGCAAAGGGAGCGGGGTCTACAATGAGCAGTTCTTC
CASSKGSGVYNEQFF
>once|.|TRBJ2-5|TRBV3-1/TRBV3-2
TGTGCCAGCAGCCAGGCTCAAGAGACCCAGTACTTC
CASSQAQETQYF
>.|TRBD2|TRBJ2-1|TRBV18
TGTGCCAGCTCACCGGGGACTAGCGGCCTTATTGATGAGCAGTTCTTC
CASSPGTSGLIDEQFF
>.|.|TRBJ1-4|TRBV3-1/TRBV3-2
TGTGCCAGCAGCCAAGCTCGGACTAATGAAAAACTGTTTTTT
CASSQARTNEKLFF
>.|TRBD1|TRBJ2-5|TRBV24-1
TGTGCCACCAGTGATTTGTCGGCAGGGGGACAAGAGACCCAGTACTTC
CATSDLSAGGQETQYF
>few|TRBD1|TRBJ1-6|TRBV18
TGTGCCAGCTCAGGGGACAGGGGATCCTATAATTCACCCCTCCACTTT
CASSGDRGSYNSPLHF
>.|TRBD1|TRBJ1-1|TRBV29-1
TGCAGCGTGAAGAGGACAGGAGGCAACACTGAAGCTTTCTTT
CSVKRTGGNTEAFF
>.|.|TRBJ1-1|TRBV11-3
TGTGCCAGCAGCTTAGTGCAGGGATCCAACACTGAAGCTTTCTTT
CASSLVQGSNTEAFF
>.|.|TRBJ2-2|TRBV24-1
TGTGCCACCAGGAACTCAAGAGACACCGGGGAGCTGTTTTTT
CATRNSRDTGELFF